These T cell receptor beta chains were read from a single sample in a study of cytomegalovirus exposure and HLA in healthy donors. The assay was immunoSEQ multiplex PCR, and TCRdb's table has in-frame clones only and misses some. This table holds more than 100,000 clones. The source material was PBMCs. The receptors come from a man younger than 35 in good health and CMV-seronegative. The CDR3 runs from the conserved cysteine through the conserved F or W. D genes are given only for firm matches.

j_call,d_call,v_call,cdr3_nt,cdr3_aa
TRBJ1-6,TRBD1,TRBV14,TGTGCCAGCAGCTTAGGGGGCGTTAATTCACCCCTCCACTTT,CASSLGGVNSPLHF
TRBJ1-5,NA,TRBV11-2,TGTGCCAGCAGCTTAGAATTCGGGGATCAGCCCCAGCATTTT,CASSLEFGDQPQHF
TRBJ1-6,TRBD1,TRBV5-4,TGTGCCAGCAGCCAGGACAGGATCCCACCCCTCCACTTT,CASSQDRIPPLHF
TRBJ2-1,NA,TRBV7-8,TGTGCCAGCAGCTACAACTTCTGGACCATAGGGGATGAGCAGTTCTTC,CASSYNFWTIGDEQFF
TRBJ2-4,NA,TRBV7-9,TGTGCCAGCAGCCCTTCAGGAGGGCCAAACATTCAGTACTTC,CASSPSGGPNIQYF
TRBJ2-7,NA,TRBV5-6,TGTGCCAGCAGCTCCGGGACTGGCACCTACGAGCAGTACTTC,CASSSGTGTYEQYF
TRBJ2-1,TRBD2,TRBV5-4,TGTGCCAGCAGCTTGGGTGTAGCGGGAGGGCCCAATGAGCAGTTCTTC,CASSLGVAGGPNEQFF
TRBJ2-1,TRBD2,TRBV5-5,TGTGCCAGCAGCTTGGTCCGGCTAGCGGGATTTAATGAGCAGTTCTTC,CASSLVRLAGFNEQFF
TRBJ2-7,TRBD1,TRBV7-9,TGTGCTAAAGTCGGGACAGGGGATTCTTACGAGCAGTACTTC,CAKVGTGDSYEQYF
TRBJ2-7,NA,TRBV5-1,TGCGCCAGCAGCTTGGGACTAGTCTCCTACGAGCAGTACTTC,CASSLGLVSYEQYF
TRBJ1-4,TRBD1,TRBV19,TGTGCCAGTAGTACTGGGACAGGGTACTTTAATGAAAAACTGTTTTTT,CASSTGTGYFNEKLFF